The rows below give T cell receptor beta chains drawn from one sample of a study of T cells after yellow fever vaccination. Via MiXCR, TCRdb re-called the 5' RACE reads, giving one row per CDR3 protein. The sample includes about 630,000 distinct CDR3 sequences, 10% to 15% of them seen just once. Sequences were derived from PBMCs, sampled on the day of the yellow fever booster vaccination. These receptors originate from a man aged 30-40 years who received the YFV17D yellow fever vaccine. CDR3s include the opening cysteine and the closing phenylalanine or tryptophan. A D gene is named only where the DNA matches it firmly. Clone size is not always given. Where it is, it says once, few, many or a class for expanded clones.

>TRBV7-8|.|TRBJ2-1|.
CASSSLGHNEQFF
TGTGCCAGCAGCTCGCTAGGGCACAATGAGCAGTTCTTC
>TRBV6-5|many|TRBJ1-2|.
CASSYSGVANYGYTF
TGTGCCAGCAGTTACTCGGGAGTGGCTAACTATGGCTACACCTTC
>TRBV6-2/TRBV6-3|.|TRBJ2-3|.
CASSSQRDTQYF
TGTGCCAGCAGTTCACAGCGGGATACGCAGTATTTT
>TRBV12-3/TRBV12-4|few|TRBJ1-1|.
CASSFVREDTEAFF
TGTGCCAGCAGTTTCGTGAGGGAGGACACTGAAGCTTTCTTT
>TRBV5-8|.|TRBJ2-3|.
CASSEPGPVRTDTQYF
TGTGCCAGCAGCGAACCGGGACCGGTCAGGACAGATACGCAGTATTTT
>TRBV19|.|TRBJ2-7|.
CASSTLAGPYEQYF
TGTGCCAGTAGTACTTTGGCAGGCCCCTACGAGCAGTACTTC
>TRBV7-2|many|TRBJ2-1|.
CASSQWLNEQFF
TGTGCCAGCAGCCAATGGCTCAATGAGCAGTTCTTC
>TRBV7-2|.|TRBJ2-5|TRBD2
CASSLNGRARETQYF
TGTGCCAGCAGCTTAAACGGGAGGGCCCGAGAGACCCAGTACTTC
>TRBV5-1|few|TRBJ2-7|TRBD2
CASSQRELTYEQYF
TGCGCCAGCAGCCAGCGGGAGCTTACCTACGAGCAGTACTTC
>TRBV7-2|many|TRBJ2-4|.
CASRRPGAKNIQYF
TGTGCCAGCAGGAGGCCGGGGGCCAAAAACATTCAGTACTTC
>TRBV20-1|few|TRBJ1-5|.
CSARGTYSNQPQHF
TGCAGTGCTAGAGGGACTTATAGCAATCAGCCCCAGCATTTT
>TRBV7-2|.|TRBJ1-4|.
CASSPQGSREKLFF
TGTGCCAGCAGCCCACAGGGATCCCGGGAAAAACTGTTTTTT
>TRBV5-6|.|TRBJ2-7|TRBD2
CAISPGGRSYEQYF
TGTGCCATCAGCCCCGGGGGGAGATCCTACGAGCAGTACTTC
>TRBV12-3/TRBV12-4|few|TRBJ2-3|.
CASSSSLGDTQYF
TGTGCCAGCAGTTCTTCCTTAGGGGATACGCAGTATTTT